This is a list of T cell receptor beta chains from one sample in a study of post-analysis software for immune sequencing data. A single record per CDR3 protein comes from TCRdb applying MiXCR to the PCR reads. The sample yields about 810,000 distinct CDR3 sequences, roughly 58% seen once. Input material: blood. The receptor set was obtained from a girl under 18 with multiple sclerosis. The CDR3 runs from the conserved cysteine through the conserved F or W. The D gene is left open where the match is weak. Where a row states a size, it is once, few, many or the class of an expanded clone; other rows omit it.

J,D,size,V,CDR3,DNA
TRBJ2-3,-,-,TRBV20-1,CSASRVVTDQYF,TGCAGTGCTAGCAGAGTAGTGACAGACCAGTATTTT
TRBJ2-2,TRBD1,-,TRBV5-1,CASSPGQGAPTGELFF,TGCGCCAGCAGCCCCGGACAGGGGGCCCCGACCGGGGAGCTGTTTTTT
TRBJ2-3,TRBD2,once,TRBV6-5,CASRQGAGGTGDTQYF,TGTGCCAGCAGGCAGGGAGCGGGGGGGACGGGAGATACGCAGTATTTT
TRBJ2-7,TRBD1,-,TRBV2,CASMPYGTGYEQYF,TGTGCCAGCATGCCTTACGGGACAGGCTACGAGCAGTACTTC
TRBJ2-1,-,-,TRBV9,CASSGNLGENEQFF,TGTGCCAGCAGCGGGAATCTGGGCGAAAATGAGCAGTTCTTC
TRBJ2-1,-,-,TRBV10-3,CAITAEGFSNEQFF,TGTGCCATCACCGCGGAGGGGTTCTCCAATGAGCAGTTCTTC
TRBJ2-7,TRBD2,-,TRBV20-1,CSARAAGTRIAYEQYF,TGCAGTGCTAGAGCTGCCGGGACTAGAATAGCCTACGAGCAGTACTTC
TRBJ2-7,TRBD2,few,TRBV12-3/TRBV12-4,CANSRIAGSREQYF,TGTGCCAACAGCAGGATAGCGGGATCGCGCGAGCAGTACTTC
TRBJ1-1,-,-,TRBV5-8,CASSSRWGEAFF,TGTGCCAGCAGCTCCCGGTGGGGGGAAGCTTTCTTT
TRBJ1-5,-,few,TRBV5-1,CASSLGGGDQPQHF,TGCGCCAGCAGCTTGGGGGGAGGCGATCAGCCCCAGCATTTT
TRBJ1-6,TRBD1,-,TRBV5-1,CASSSGQSYGVRPKGNSPLHF,TGCGCCAGCAGCTCGGGACAGTCCTACGGAGTCCGACCTAAGGGGAATTCACCCCTCCACTTT
TRBJ2-1,TRBD2,-,TRBV27,CASSRGGLSYNEQFF,TGTGCCAGCAGTCGGGGGGGACTCTCCTACAATGAGCAGTTCTTC
TRBJ2-1,-,-,TRBV7-7,CASSRDAAGGNEQFF,TGTGCTAGCAGCCGAGATGCAGCGGGTGGCAATGAGCAGTTCTTC
TRBJ1-1,-,-,TRBV5-1,CASPNTYTEAFF,TGCGCCAGCCCTAACACCTACACTGAAGCTTTCTTT
TRBJ2-5,TRBD1,few,TRBV29-1,CSVKQGAGETQYF,TGCAGCGTTAAACAGGGGGCCGGAGAGACCCAGTACTTC
TRBJ1-1,-,few,TRBV27,CATKPMPMNTEAFF,TGTGCCACCAAGCCCATGCCCATGAACACTGAAGCTTTCTTT
TRBJ2-7,TRBD1,few,TRBV9,CASSPPGQGVYEQYF,TGTGCCAGCAGCCCCCCGGGACAGGGGGTTTACGAGCAGTACTTC
TRBJ2-1,TRBD1,-,TRBV29-1,CSSGQGALVTEQFF,TGCAGTTCGGGGCAGGGGGCCTTGGTAACTGAGCAGTTCTTC
TRBJ2-7,-,few,TRBV20-1,CSARAVNKAFYEQYF,TGCAGTGCTAGAGCGGTAAACAAAGCCTTTTACGAGCAGTACTTC
TRBJ1-6,-,-,TRBV5-1,CASSGDSSSYNSPLHF,TGCGCCAGCAGCGGGGATTCAAGCTCCTATAATTCACCCCTCCACTTT
TRBJ2-7,TRBD2,-,TRBV20-1,CSARALARNEQYF,TGCAGTGCTAGAGCACTAGCGCGGAACGAGCAGTACTTC
TRBJ2-5,-,-,TRBV5-6,CASSLGRGVALETQYF,TGTGCCAGCAGCTTGGGGAGGGGTGTTGCTTTAGAGACCCAGTACTTC
TRBJ2-7,-,once,TRBV9,CASSVYEGSYEQYF,TGTGCCAGCAGCGTATATGAGGGGAGCTACGAGCAGTACTTC
TRBJ2-2,TRBD2,-,TRBV5-5,CASNKDLAGGSTGELFF,TGTGCCAGCAACAAGGATCTAGCGGGAGGATCCACCGGGGAGCTGTTTTTT
TRBJ2-1,-,-,TRBV2,CASSGGLAEQFF,TGTGCCAGCAGTGGAGGACTTGCCGAGCAGTTCTTC
TRBJ2-3,-,few,TRBV2,CASSDPGEDTQYF,TGTGCCAGCAGTGACCCAGGGGAAGATACGCAGTATTTT
TRBJ2-7,-,few,TRBV12-3/TRBV12-4,CASSFGQSAYF,TGTGCCAGCAGTTTTGGACAGTCGGCGTACTTC
TRBJ2-1,TRBD2,-,TRBV7-3,CASSPLGGVGSEQFF,TGTGCCAGCAGCCCCTTGGGGGGGGTGGGTAGTGAGCAGTTCTTC
TRBJ1-3,-,-,TRBV6-6,CASSYYQASSGNTIYF,TGTGCCAGCAGTTACTATCAGGCCTCCAGCGGAAACACCATATATTTT
TRBJ1-2,-,-,TRBV20-1,CSARDRRGPQPYGYTF,TGCAGTGCTAGAGATAGGAGGGGCCCGCAGCCTTATGGCTACACCTTC
TRBJ2-3,-,once,TRBV7-8,CASSPRPLTDTQYF,TGTGCCAGCAGCCCCCGCCCCCTAACAGATACGCAGTATTTT
TRBJ2-3,-,-,TRBV12-3/TRBV12-4,CASSLGRDTDTQYF,TGTGCCAGCAGTTTAGGTAGGGACACAGATACGCAGTATTTT
TRBJ2-7,-,-,TRBV29-1,CSVGHFNEQYF,TGCAGCGTTGGACACTTTAACGAGCAGTACTTC
TRBJ2-3,TRBD2,-,TRBV15,CATSRRASGRARDTDTQYF,TGTGCCACCAGCAGACGGGCTAGCGGGAGGGCCAGAGACACAGATACGCAGTATTTT
TRBJ2-1,TRBD2,few,TRBV6-5,CASRGGGGYSYNEQFF,TGTGCCAGTCGCGGCGGGGGGGGATACTCCTACAATGAGCAGTTCTTC
TRBJ2-1,TRBD2,-,TRBV7-9,CASSLLLAGVQNNEQFF,TGTGCCAGCAGCTTGCTTCTAGCGGGAGTACAGAACAATGAGCAGTTCTTC